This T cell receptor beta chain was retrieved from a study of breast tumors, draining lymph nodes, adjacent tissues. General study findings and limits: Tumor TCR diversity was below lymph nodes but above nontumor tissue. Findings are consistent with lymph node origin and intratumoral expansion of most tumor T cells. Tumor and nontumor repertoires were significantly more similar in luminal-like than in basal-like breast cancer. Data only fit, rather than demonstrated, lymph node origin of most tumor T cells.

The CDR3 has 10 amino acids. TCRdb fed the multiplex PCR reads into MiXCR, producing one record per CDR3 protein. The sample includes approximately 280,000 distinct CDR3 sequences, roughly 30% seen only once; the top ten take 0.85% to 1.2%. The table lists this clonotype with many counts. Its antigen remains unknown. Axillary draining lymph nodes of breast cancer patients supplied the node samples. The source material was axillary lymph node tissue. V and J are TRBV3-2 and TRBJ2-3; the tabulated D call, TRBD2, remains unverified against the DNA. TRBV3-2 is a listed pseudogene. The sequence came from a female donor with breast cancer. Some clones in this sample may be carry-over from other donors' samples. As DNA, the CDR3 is TGTGCCAGCAGCCGGAAGGCCCCGTATTTT. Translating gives CASSRKAPYF.